The rows below give T cell receptor beta chains drawn from one sample of a study of radiotherapy plus CTLA-4 blockade in lung cancer. Produced via immunoSEQ multiplex PCR; TCRdb's table is partial and in-frame only. The table includes fewer than 150,000 clones, around 75% detected once. Here the sequenced sample was peripheral blood, taken from a patient treated with radiotherapy plus ipilimumab. These receptors originate from a human donor with non-small cell lung cancer who had a partial response to radiotherapy plus ipilimumab. The CDR3 runs from the conserved cysteine through the conserved F or W. The D gene is left open where the match is weak. Clone size is shown for a subset of rows, as once, few, many or a class of expanded clone.

v_call,d_call,j_call,clone_size,cdr3_nt,cdr3_aa
TRBV23-1,TRBD1,TRBJ1-5,-,TGCGCCAGCAGCCAAACAAAATCCCTCCGGGACAGGGGGCTCGGCTATCAGCCCCAGCATTTT,CASSQTKSLRDRGLGYQPQHF
TRBV5-1,TRBD1,TRBJ1-4,-,TGCGCCAGCAGCTTGGCCGACACAGGGGATGAAAAACTGTTTTTT,CASSLADTGDEKLFF
TRBV7-2,TRBD2,TRBJ2-5,-,TGTGCCAGCAGCTCGGGACTAGCGAGCGAGACCCAGTACTTC,CASSSGLASETQYF
TRBV5-4,TRBD1,TRBJ2-7,few,TGTGCCAGCAGCATCACCGGGACAGGGGATGACGAGCAGTACTTC,CASSITGTGDDEQYF
TRBV30,TRBD1,TRBJ1-3,-,TGTGCCTGGAGTGCCTGGGGCAGGGGGCTGACCTCTGGAAACACCATATATTTT,CAWSAWGRGLTSGNTIYF
TRBV4-2,TRBD2,TRBJ2-2,-,TGTGCCAGCAGCCCCGCTAGCGGGAGGTTGACCGGGGAGCTGTTTTTT,CASSPASGRLTGELFF
TRBV5-5,-,TRBJ1-2,-,TGTGCCAGCAGCCCCCTCGGGCAGGGGCTTGGTGGCTACACCTTC,CASSPLGQGLGGYTF
TRBV25-1,-,TRBJ1-1,-,TGTGCCTCTCAACAGGGTACCTACGAAGCTTTCTTT,CASQQGTYEAFF
TRBV7-3,TRBD1,TRBJ1-4,-,TGTGCCAGCAGCTCGGGACAGGGGGTTAATGAAAAACTGTTTTTT,CASSSGQGVNEKLFF
TRBV20-1,-,TRBJ1-2,few,TGCAGTGGAACAGGGAACTATGGCTACACCTTC,CSGTGNYGYTF
TRBV5-1,-,TRBJ2-7,-,TGCGCCAGCAGCTCACGTCTGACGCAGGGATACTACGAGCAGTACTTC,CASSSRLTQGYYEQYF
TRBV27,TRBD2,TRBJ2-7,-,TGTGCCACGGGGACTAGCGGGATACAGGCCTACGAGCAGTACTTC,CATGTSGIQAYEQYF